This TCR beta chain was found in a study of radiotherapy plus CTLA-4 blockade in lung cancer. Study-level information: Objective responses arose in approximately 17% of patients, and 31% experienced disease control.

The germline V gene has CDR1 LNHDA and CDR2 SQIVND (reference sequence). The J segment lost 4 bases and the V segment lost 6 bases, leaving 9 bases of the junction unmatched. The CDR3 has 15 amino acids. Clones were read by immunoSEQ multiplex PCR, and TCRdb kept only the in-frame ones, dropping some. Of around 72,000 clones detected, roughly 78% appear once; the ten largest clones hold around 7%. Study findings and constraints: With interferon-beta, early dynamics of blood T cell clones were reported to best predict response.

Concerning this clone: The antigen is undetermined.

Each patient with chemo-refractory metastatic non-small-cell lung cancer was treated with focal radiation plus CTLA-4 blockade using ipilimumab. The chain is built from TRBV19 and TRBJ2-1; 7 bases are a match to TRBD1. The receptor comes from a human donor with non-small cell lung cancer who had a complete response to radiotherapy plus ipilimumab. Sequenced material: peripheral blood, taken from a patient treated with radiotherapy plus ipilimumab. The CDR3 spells CASSTDRDTYNEQFF. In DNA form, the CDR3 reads TGTGCCAGTAGCACTGACAGGGATACTTACAATGAGCAGTTCTTC.